Below, one TCR beta chain is given with its context. Original processing notes: Using reference gene primer amplification, nucleated cell counts were estimated. TCRdb's copy holds only in-frame clones and misses some; the assay was immunoSEQ multiplex PCR. The V and J calls and clone size were taken over from that table, and D and trimming were inferred from the DNA. Here the sample spans about 290,000 clones, 85% being singletons. The data were obtained in a study of blood T cell repertoires in COVID-19. Study at large: The samples span acute and convalescent COVID-19 from the United States, Italy and Spain. PBMCs, B-cell-depleted T cells, or T cells provided the cDNA or gDNA that made up the material.

Trimming cost V 4 bases and J 2 bases; bases outside gene matches: 12. CDR3 length: 18 residues. Germline CDR1 and CDR2: SGHRS and YFSETQ. The sample was peripheral blood. The chain couples TRBV5-1 to TRBJ2-3; 11 positions agree with TRBD2. This sequence originates from a woman aged 50 to 60 with active or convalescent COVID-19. The CDR3 nucleotides are TGCGCCAGCAGCCCTGTAGCGGGAGGGCCCACGGACACAGATACGCAGTATTTT. This translates into CASSPVAGGPTDTDTQYF.